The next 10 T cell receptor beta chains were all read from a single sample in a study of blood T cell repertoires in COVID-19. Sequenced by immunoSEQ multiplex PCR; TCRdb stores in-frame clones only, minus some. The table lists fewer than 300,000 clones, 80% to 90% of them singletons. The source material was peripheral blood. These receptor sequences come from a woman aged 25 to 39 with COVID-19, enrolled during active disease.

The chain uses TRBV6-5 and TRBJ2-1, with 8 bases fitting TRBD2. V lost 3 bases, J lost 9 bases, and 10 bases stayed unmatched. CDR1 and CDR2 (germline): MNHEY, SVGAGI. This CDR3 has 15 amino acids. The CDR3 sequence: CASSYRGLDPSEQFF. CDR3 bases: TGTGCCAGCAGTTATCGGGGACTAGATCCAAGTGAGCAGTTCTTC.

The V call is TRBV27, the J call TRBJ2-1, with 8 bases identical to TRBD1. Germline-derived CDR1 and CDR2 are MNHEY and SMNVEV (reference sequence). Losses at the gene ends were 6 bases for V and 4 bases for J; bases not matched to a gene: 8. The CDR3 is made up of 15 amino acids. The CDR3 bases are TGTGCCAGCAGCCCCTTGGACAGGGATTACAATGAGCAGTTCTTC. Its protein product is CASSPLDRDYNEQFF.

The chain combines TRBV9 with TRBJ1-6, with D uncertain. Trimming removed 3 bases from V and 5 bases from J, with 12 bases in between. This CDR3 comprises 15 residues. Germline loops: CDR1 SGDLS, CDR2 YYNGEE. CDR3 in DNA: TGTGCCAGCAGCGCGGAGTCCCGCAATAATTCACCCCTCCACTTT. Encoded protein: CASSAESRNNSPLHF.

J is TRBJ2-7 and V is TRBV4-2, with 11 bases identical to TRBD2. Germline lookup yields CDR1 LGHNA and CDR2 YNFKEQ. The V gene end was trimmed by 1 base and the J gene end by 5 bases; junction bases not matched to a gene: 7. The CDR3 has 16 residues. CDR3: CASSQGNSGGVDEQYF. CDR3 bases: TGTGCCAGCAGCCAAGGGAATAGCGGGGGGGTAGACGAGCAGTACTTC.

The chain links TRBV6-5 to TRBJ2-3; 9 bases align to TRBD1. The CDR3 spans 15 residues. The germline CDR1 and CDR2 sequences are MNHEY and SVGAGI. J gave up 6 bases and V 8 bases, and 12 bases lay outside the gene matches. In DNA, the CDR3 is TGTGCCAGCTCCCTAAGGGACAGGGCGGGGGATACGCAGTATTTT. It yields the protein CASSLRDRAGDTQYF.

CDR3 coding DNA: TGTGCCAGCAGTGTAACAGGCTACAGGGCCAAAAACATTCAGTACTTC. Its translation is CASSVTGYRAKNIQYF. The chain has TRBV2 and TRBJ2-4, with a weak D call TRBD1 (5 bases). The V gene lost 4 bases and the J gene lost 1 base, with 14 bases spanning the gap. The CDR3 runs 16 residues. CDR1 and CDR2 (germline): SNHLY, FYNNEI.

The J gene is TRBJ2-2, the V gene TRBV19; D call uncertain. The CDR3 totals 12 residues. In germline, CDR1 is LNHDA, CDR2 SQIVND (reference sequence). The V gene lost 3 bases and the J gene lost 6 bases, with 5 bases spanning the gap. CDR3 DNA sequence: TGTGCCAGTAGTATTTTATCCGGGGAGCTGTTTTTT. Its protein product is CASSILSGELFF.

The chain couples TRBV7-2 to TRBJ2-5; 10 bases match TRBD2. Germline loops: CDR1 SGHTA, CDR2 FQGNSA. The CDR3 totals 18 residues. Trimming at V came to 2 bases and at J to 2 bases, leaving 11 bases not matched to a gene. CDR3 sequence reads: CASSLIGGGLAIQETQYF. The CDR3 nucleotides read TGTGCCAGCAGCTTAATTGGGGGGGGACTAGCGATACAAGAGACCCAGTACTTC.

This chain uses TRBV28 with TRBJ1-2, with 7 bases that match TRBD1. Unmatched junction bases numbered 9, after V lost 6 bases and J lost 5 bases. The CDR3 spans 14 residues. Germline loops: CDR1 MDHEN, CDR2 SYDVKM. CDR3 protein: CASSNTGAGYGYTF. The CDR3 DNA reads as TGTGCCAGCAGCAACACAGGGGCTGGGTATGGCTACACCTTC.

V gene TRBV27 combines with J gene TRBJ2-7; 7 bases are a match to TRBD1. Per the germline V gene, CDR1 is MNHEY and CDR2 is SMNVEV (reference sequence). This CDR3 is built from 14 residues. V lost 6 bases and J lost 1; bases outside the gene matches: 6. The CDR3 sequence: CASRGDRYSYEQYF. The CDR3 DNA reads TGTGCCAGCAGGGGGGACAGATATTCCTACGAGCAGTACTTC.